Listed below are T cell receptor beta chains from one sample, sequenced in a study of cytomegalovirus exposure and HLA in healthy donors. This table comes from immunoSEQ multiplex PCR, and its TCRdb copy is limited to in-frame clones, with some not included. The data show around 130,000 clones, around 90% seen once. Material: PBMCs. The origin of the receptors is a woman aged 40 to 50 in good health and CMV-seronegative. The CDR3 runs from the conserved cysteine through the conserved F or W. The D gene is left open where the match is weak.

d_call	v_call	cdr3_aa
NA	TRBV27	CASSGGAGAGYTF
TRBD1	TRBV5-6	CASSRTGVNEKLFF
NA	TRBV9	CASSVGDSSTDTQYF
NA	TRBV27	CASSLRVGAEETQYF
TRBD2	TRBV9	CASSGGTSGVMGEQFF
NA	TRBV6-1	CASSAQEDEQFF
NA	TRBV15	CATSRSWGDFSNQPQHF
NA	TRBV19	CASGSRGNIQYF
NA	TRBV27	CASSFGGYNSYNEQFF
NA	TRBV28	CASRSGQGIEKLFF
TRBD2	TRBV2	CASSQGLEGSGQYF
NA	TRBV11-2	CASSFGNSYEQYF
NA	TRBV7-9	CASSYDKPEAFF
NA	TRBV10-3	CAISVLGADEQFF
TRBD1	TRBV4-1	CASSQGQGINEQFF
NA	TRBV13	CASSLGQSYNEQFF
TRBD2	TRBV6-5	CATRSGGGANVLTF
NA	TRBV5-6	CASSFSPGLTDTQYF